This T cell receptor (beta chain) was obtained from a study of T cell responses to AZD1222 COVID-19 vaccine. Study-wide findings and caveats: Spike-specific TCR breadth and depth rose after two AZD1222 doses. Most donors were white British, females outnumbered males, and clonal diversity was possibly underestimated. Repertoire sampling happened only post peak T cell response.

Concerning this clone: Its cognate antigen is unknown.

Profiling relied on immunoSEQ multiplex PCR, and the TCRdb table lists in-frame clones only, not all of them. The sample gives around 130,000 clones, 88% of which show up once; approximately 7% is in the top ten. Per the germline V gene, CDR1 is SGHAT and CDR2 is FQNNGV. The V gene lost 4 bases and the J gene lost 7 bases, with 25 bases spanning the gap. The CDR3 extends over 17 amino acids. The source of this sequence is an adult in good health. Material: peripheral blood, obtained on day 0 of AZD1222 vaccination. V is TRBV11-2 and J is TRBJ1-2; TRBD1 is a possible D gene (6 bases). DNA of the CDR3: TGTGCCAGCAGCTCGTCCCGGGACACAGGGAGGTTGTCTGGCTACACCTTC. Translated, it gives CASSSSRDTGRLSGYTF.